This T cell receptor beta chain was identified in a study of blood T cell repertoires in COVID-19. In the study overall: The United States, Italy and Spain supplied acute and convalescent COVID-19 samples.

Clones were sequenced by immunoSEQ multiplex PCR, and TCRdb holds only the in-frame ones, with some missing. The sample holds roughly 65,000 clones, under 95% seen once. The source material was peripheral blood. The receptor comes from a man in his 70s with active COVID-19.

CDR3 residues: CAGRPLRGQYF. The DNA for the CDR3 is TGTGCCGGAAGGCCCCTTAGGGGGCAGTATTTT. This rearrangement joins TRBV6-4 to TRBJ2-3; possible D gene TRBD1, 5 bases. The germline V gene encodes CDR1 MRHNA and CDR2 SNTAGT. This CDR3 is built from 11 residues. V lost 11 bases and J 11 bases, leaving 17 bases between the germline ends.